Sequencing of this T cell receptor (beta chain) was carried out in a study of T cells in tuberculosis. The V gene's germline CDR1 is SNHLY and CDR2 FYNNEI. The CDR3 spans 13 residues. Trimming took 7 bases from V and 7 from J, leaving 13 bases between them. TCRdb's copy holds only in-frame clones and misses some; the assay was immunoSEQ multiplex PCR. The top ten clones hold around 7.7% of a sample with 25,000 to 40,000 clones, under 95% of them seen once. The material sequenced was PBMCs. The chain combines TRBV2 with TRBJ2-2, with D tentatively TRBD1 (5 bases). The clonotype was recovered from a donor aged 10 to 29 with latent tuberculosis or without tuberculosis infection. Some clones in this sample may be carry-over from other donors' samples. CDR3 sequence: CASTGYRDGELFF. The CDR3 DNA reads TGTGCCAGCACAGGGTACCGAGACGGGGAGCTGTTTTTT.